This is a list of T cell receptor beta chains from one sample in a study of STAT5B mutations in CD4+ large granular lymphocyte leukemia. Sequencing was performed with immunoSEQ multiplex PCR; in TCRdb, only in-frame clones are kept and a portion is missing. The table includes some 4,500 clones, around 77% detected once. Sequenced sample: PBMCs. The receptors were gathered from a man aged 70-80 years with CD4+ T-cell large granular lymphocyte leukemia. Both conserved end residues are part of each CDR3. A D gene is named only where the DNA matches it firmly. Clone size is stated in some rows and not others, as once, few, many or a class when expanded.

J | size | D | V | DNA | CDR3
TRBJ2-4 | - | - | TRBV2 | TGTGCCAGCACCCCTGGGGAGGGGGCGGGCAAAAACATTCAGTACTTC | CASTPGEGAGKNIQYF
TRBJ2-3 | - | - | TRBV30 | TGTGCCTGGAGTGTAAAGGGGGGGACAGATACGCAGTATTTT | CAWSVKGGTDTQYF
TRBJ2-7 | once | - | TRBV12-5 | TGTGCTAGTGGTTTGGAACCGTATGAGGGCCCGTACTTC | CASGLEPYEGPYF
TRBJ2-1 | - | - | TRBV6-4 | TGTGCCAGCAGTGACAGTCCGGGTGACCTGTACAATGAGCAGTTCTTC | CASSDSPGDLYNEQFF
TRBJ2-1 | - | TRBD2 | TRBV11-3 | TGTGCCAGCAGCTTACTAGGGACTAGCGGGAGCAATGAGCAGTTCTTC | CASSLLGTSGSNEQFF
TRBJ2-2 | - | - | TRBV30 | TGTGCCTGGAAGAGACTAGCGAACACCGGGGAGCTGTTTTTT | CAWKRLANTGELFF
TRBJ1-6 | - | - | TRBV15 | TGTGCCACCAGCAACAGGATTATAAATTCACCCCTCCACTTT | CATSNRIINSPLHF
TRBJ2-7 | - | - | TRBV20-1 | TGCAGTGCTAGCGGGTCTCGCGAGCAGTACTTC | CSASGSREQYF
TRBJ1-2 | - | - | TRBV6-1 | TGTGCCAGCAGTGAAGCGTGGCACAGGGACGGCTACACCTTC | CASSEAWHRDGYTF
TRBJ2-5 | - | - | TRBV30 | TGTGCCTGGAGTACGTACAGTCAAGAGACCCAGTACTTC | CAWSTYSQETQYF
TRBJ2-3 | - | - | TRBV11-2 | TGTGCCAGCAGCTCAATTGACGGGAATCGAGAGCAGTATTTT | CASSSIDGNREQYF
TRBJ2-2 | - | - | TRBV5-4 | TGTGCCAGCAGCCATGCCGGGACTCTGAACACCGGGGAGCTGTTTTTT | CASSHAGTLNTGELFF
TRBJ1-2 | - | - | TRBV27 | TGTGCCAGCAGTTTCGCAGGGGTAGGCTACACCTTC | CASSFAGVGYTF
TRBJ1-1 | - | TRBD1 | TRBV30 | TGTGCCTGGAGATTGGGACAGCAGAACACTGAAGCTTTCTTT | CAWRLGQQNTEAFF
TRBJ2-1 | - | - | TRBV11-2 | TGTGCCAGCAGCTTACTTCTTACAACCTACAATGAGCAGTTCTTC | CASSLLLTTYNEQFF
TRBJ2-7 | - | - | TRBV30 | TGTGCCTGCCGCTACCGAACAAACGCCTACGAGCAGTACTTC | CACRYRTNAYEQYF
TRBJ2-1 | - | - | TRBV28 | TGTGCCAGCAGAGCCAGGGAGGATTCCAATGAGCAGTTCTTC | CASRAREDSNEQFF
TRBJ2-3 | - | - | TRBV7-9 | TGTGCCAGCAGCTTATCTCTGGGAACAGATACGCAGTATTTT | CASSLSLGTDTQYF
TRBJ2-2 | - | TRBD2 | TRBV27 | TGTGCCAGCAGTCCGTGGGGTAGCGGGAGATCCGGGGAGCTGTTTTTT | CASSPWGSGRSGELFF
TRBJ2-1 | - | TRBD1 | TRBV11-3 | TGTGCCAGCAGCTTGACAGGGAATCGGGACAATGAGCAGTTCTTC | CASSLTGNRDNEQFF
TRBJ1-5 | - | TRBD1 | TRBV29-1 | TGCAGCGTTATCTGGACAGGGGGCAATCAGCCCCAGCATTTT | CSVIWTGGNQPQHF
TRBJ1-1 | - | - | TRBV21-1 | TGTGCCAGCAGCAAAGCTACTGAAGCTTTCTTT | CASSKATEAFF
TRBJ2-5 | - | TRBD2 | TRBV14 | TGTGCCAGCAGCCAAGATAGGACTAGCGGGAACCAAGAGACCCAGTACTTC | CASSQDRTSGNQETQYF
TRBJ2-2 | once | - | TRBV19 | TGTGCCAGTAGACCCGCATCGGGCACCGGGGAGCTGTTTTTT | CASRPASGTGELFF
TRBJ2-3 | - | TRBD2 | TRBV11-2 | TGTGCCAGCAGCCGCTCTTTCGGGACTAGCGGGAGGGCAGATACGCAGTATTTT | CASSRSFGTSGRADTQYF
TRBJ2-7 | medium-sized | - | TRBV28 | TGTGCCAGCAGTTTGGGGGGAGGCTACGAGCAGTACTTC | CASSLGGGYEQYF
TRBJ2-1 | once | - | TRBV18 | TGTGCCAGCGCACAGGACAATGAGCAGTTCTTC | CASAQDNEQFF
TRBJ1-5 | few | - | TRBV18 | TGTGCCAGCTCACAAGCCCGGAATGAGCCCCAGCATTTT | CASSQARNEPQHF
TRBJ1-2 | - | - | TRBV9 | TGTGCCAGCAGCGTAGCGGGGGGCGGTCTCTATGGCTACACCTTC | CASSVAGGGLYGYTF
TRBJ1-2 | - | - | TRBV19 | TGTGCCAGTAGCCCCGTTTTGGGGTCGTTTGGCTACACCTTC | CASSPVLGSFGYTF
TRBJ2-1 | - | - | TRBV28 | TGTGCCAGCAGTATGAGGGACAACTCCTACAATGAGCAGTTCTTC | CASSMRDNSYNEQFF
TRBJ2-3 | - | - | TRBV18 | TGTGCCAGCTCACCAGGGGGGCCAGATACGCAGTATTTT | CASSPGGPDTQYF
TRBJ1-1 | few | - | TRBV10-1 | TGCGCCAGCAGTGTCACCAGGGACACTGAAGCTTTCTTT | CASSVTRDTEAFF
TRBJ2-1 | - | - | TRBV11-3 | TGTGCCAGCAGCTTAGGTGGGGGGATCCCCTCCTACAATGAGCAGTTCTTC | CASSLGGGIPSYNEQFF
TRBJ2-5 | once | TRBD1 | TRBV28 | TGTGCCAGCAGTGGCGGACAGGGGGAGGGGTACCAAGAGACCCAGTACTTC | CASSGGQGEGYQETQYF
TRBJ2-1 | - | TRBD2 | TRBV29-1 | TGCAGCGTCGGACTAGCGGGACGTTCCTACAATGAGCAGTTCTTC | CSVGLAGRSYNEQFF
TRBJ1-5 | few | TRBD1 | TRBV6-1 | TGTGCCAGCATCCCCGACAGGGTTCAGCGTCAGCCCCAGCATTTT | CASIPDRVQRQPQHF
TRBJ2-7 | - | - | TRBV19 | TGTGCCAGTACCGCGGACGGACCCTCCTACGAGCAGTACTTC | CASTADGPSYEQYF
TRBJ2-1 | - | TRBD1 | TRBV5-1 | TGCGCCAGCAGCTTGGCCCGTCAGGGGGCCTACAATGAGCAGTTCTTC | CASSLARQGAYNEQFF
TRBJ2-7 | - | TRBD2 | TRBV15 | TGTGCCACCAGCAACGGACTAGCGGAACCCTACGAGCAGTACTTC | CATSNGLAEPYEQYF
TRBJ2-5 | - | TRBD1 | TRBV5-1 | TGCGCCAGCAGCTTGGAGGGGGCACGGGAAGAGACCCAGTACTTC | CASSLEGAREETQYF
TRBJ2-3 | - | - | TRBV29-1 | TGCAGCGTTGAATTTGCGACTAGTAGAGATACGCAGTATTTT | CSVEFATSRDTQYF
TRBJ1-5 | - | - | TRBV28 | TGTGCCAGCAGTTTATGGCCGAGGGGAGGGTGGGGACATAGCAATCAGCCCCAGCATTTT | CASSLWPRGGWGHSNQPQHF
TRBJ2-2 | - | - | TRBV5-1 | TGCGCCAGCAGCTTGTCACTTGCGGGGAACACCGGGGAGCTGTTTTTT | CASSLSLAGNTGELFF
TRBJ2-1 | large | - | TRBV10-2 | TGCGCCAGCAGTGTAGGTAGCGCGGAGGTCGATGAGCAGTTCTTC | CASSVGSAEVDEQFF
TRBJ2-2 | few | - | TRBV10-1 | TGCGCCAGCAGGGCCAGGGATGGCTCCGGGGAGCTGTTTTTT | CASRARDGSGELFF
TRBJ2-7 | - | TRBD1 | TRBV9 | TGTGCCAGCAGCCCTGTACAGGGGACCGGCGAGCAGTACTTC | CASSPVQGTGEQYF
TRBJ2-5 | - | - | TRBV2 | TGTGCCAGCAGTGTAGGGATGGGAAGGGAGACCCAGTACTTC | CASSVGMGRETQYF
TRBJ2-1 | - | TRBD2 | TRBV10-2 | TGCGCCAGCAGTCTAGCGGGAGCGGATGAGCAGTTCTTC | CASSLAGADEQFF
TRBJ2-5 | - | - | TRBV5-1 | TGCGCCAGCAGCTTGGTCAGGGATCAAGAGACCCAGTACTTC | CASSLVRDQETQYF
TRBJ2-3 | - | TRBD1 | TRBV6-5 | TGTGCCAGCAAGACGACAGGGGCAGATACGCAGTATTTT | CASKTTGADTQYF
TRBJ2-3 | - | - | TRBV29-1 | TGCAGCGTTCGGAACACAGATACGCAGTATTTT | CSVRNTDTQYF
TRBJ2-7 | - | TRBD1 | TRBV19 | TGTGCCAGTAGTAAGGACAGGACCCTAACCGAGCAGTACTTC | CASSKDRTLTEQYF
TRBJ2-2 | - | - | TRBV5-1 | TGCGCCAGCAGTTCAAATAGCCAACCCGGGGAGCTGTTTTTT | CASSSNSQPGELFF
TRBJ2-7 | few | - | TRBV5-4 | TGTGCCAGCAGCTCCACTGCTAACTACGAGCAGTACTTC | CASSSTANYEQYF
TRBJ2-2 | - | - | TRBV5-1 | TGCGCCAGCAGCGTGATAACGAACACCGGGGAGCTGTTTTTT | CASSVITNTGELFF
TRBJ2-3 | once | - | TRBV6-1 | TGTGCCAGCACCCCGAACCCGCCGAAAACAGATACGCAGTATTTT | CASTPNPPKTDTQYF
TRBJ1-2 | - | - | TRBV5-1 | TGCGCCAGCAGACGGGGGCAGGACTATGGCTACACCTTC | CASRRGQDYGYTF
TRBJ2-5 | - | - | TRBV7-9 | TGTGCCAGCAGACAACTAGCAGAGACCCAGTACTTC | CASRQLAETQYF